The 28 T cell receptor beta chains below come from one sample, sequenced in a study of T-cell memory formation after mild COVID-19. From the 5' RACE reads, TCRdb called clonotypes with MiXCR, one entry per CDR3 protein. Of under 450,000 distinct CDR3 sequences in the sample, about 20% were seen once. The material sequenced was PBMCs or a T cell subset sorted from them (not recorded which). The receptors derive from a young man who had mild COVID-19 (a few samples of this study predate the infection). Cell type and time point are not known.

The CDR3 DNA reads as TGTGCCAGCTCGGACAGGGACGATACGCAGTATTTT. This codes for CASSDRDDTQYF. The genes are TRBV18 and TRBJ2-3, with TRBD1 matching 8 bases. Germline CDR1 KGHSH, CDR2 LQKENI. This CDR3 has 12 residues. The trim removed 6 bases at V and 6 bases at J, leaving 2 bases unmatched.

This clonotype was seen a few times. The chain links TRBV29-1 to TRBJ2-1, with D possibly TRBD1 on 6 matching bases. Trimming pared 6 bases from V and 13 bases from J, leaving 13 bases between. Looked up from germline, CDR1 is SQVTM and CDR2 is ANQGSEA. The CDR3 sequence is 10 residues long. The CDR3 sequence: CSVIRQVQFF. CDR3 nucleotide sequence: TGCAGCGTAATCCGACAGGTCCAGTTCTTC.

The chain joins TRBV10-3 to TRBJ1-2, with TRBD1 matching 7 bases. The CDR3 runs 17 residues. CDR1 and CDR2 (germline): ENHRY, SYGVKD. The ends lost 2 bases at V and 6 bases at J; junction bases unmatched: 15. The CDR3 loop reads CAISEPLRYTGVDGYTF. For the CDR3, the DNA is TGTGCCATCAGTGAGCCTCTACGATATACAGGGGTTGATGGCTACACCTTC.

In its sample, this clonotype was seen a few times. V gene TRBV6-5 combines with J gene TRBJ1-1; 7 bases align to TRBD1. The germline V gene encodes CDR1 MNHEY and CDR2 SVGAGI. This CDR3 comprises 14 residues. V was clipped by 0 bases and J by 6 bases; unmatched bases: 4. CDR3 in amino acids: CASSYSTGRSEAFF. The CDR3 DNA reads TGTGCCAGCAGTTACTCGACAGGGCGGTCTGAAGCTTTCTTT.

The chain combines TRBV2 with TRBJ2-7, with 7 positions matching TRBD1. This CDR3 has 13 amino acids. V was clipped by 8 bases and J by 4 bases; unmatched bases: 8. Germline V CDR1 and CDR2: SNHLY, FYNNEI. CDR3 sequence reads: CASFSDRKYEQYV. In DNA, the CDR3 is TGTGCCAGCTTTTCGGACAGGAAATACGAGCAGTACGTC.

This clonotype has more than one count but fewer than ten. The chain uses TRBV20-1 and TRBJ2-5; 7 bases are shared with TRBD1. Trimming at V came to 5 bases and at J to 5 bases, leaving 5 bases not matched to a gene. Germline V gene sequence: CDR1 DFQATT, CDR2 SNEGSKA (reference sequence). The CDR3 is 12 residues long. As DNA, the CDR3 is TGCAGTGCTTACAGGGGATCGGAGACCCAGTACTTC. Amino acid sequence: CSAYRGSETQYF.

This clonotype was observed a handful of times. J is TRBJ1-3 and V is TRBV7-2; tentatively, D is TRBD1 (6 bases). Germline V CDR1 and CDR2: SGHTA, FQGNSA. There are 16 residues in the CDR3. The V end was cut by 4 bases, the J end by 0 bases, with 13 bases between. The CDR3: CASSSPRDTSGNTIYF. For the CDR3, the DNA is TGTGCCAGCAGCTCACCACGGGACACCTCTGGAAACACCATATATTTT.

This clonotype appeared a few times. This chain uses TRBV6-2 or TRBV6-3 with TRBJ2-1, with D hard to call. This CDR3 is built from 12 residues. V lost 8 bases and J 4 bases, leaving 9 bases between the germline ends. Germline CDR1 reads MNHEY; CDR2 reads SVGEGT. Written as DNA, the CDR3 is TGTGCCAGCGGGCTTTTATACAATGAGCAGTTCTTC. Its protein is CASGLLYNEQFF.

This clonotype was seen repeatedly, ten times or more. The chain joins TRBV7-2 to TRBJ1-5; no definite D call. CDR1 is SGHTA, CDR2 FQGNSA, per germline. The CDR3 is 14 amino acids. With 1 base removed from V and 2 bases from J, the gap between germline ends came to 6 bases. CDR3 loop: CASSLVLRNQPQHF. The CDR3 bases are TGTGCCAGCAGCTTAGTACTGCGCAATCAGCCCCAGCATTTT.

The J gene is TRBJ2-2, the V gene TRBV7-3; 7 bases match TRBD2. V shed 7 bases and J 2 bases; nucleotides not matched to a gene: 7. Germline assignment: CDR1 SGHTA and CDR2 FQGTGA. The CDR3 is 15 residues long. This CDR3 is CASNPGGLNTGELFF. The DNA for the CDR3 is TGTGCCAGCAACCCCGGGGGACTAAACACCGGGGAGCTGTTTTTT.

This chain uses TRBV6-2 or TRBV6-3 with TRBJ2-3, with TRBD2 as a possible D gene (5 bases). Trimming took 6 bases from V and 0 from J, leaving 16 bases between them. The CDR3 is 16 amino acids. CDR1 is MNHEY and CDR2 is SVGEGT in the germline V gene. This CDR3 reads CASSSWETSSTDTQYF. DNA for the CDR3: TGTGCCAGCAGCAGCTGGGAGACGTCTAGCACAGATACGCAGTATTTT.

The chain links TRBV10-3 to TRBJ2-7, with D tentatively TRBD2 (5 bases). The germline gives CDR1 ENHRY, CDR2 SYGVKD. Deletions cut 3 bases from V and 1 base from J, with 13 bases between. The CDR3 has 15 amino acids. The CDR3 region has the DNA TGTGCCATCAGTGATCCCAGGACGGGATCCTACGAGCAGTACGTC. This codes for CAISDPRTGSYEQYV.

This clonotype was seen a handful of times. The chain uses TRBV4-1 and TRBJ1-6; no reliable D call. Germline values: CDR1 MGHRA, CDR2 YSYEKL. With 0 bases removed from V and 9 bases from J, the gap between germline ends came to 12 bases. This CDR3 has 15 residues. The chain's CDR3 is CASSQDNTWSSPLHF. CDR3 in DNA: TGCGCCAGCAGCCAAGATAATACATGGAGTTCACCCCTCCACTTT.

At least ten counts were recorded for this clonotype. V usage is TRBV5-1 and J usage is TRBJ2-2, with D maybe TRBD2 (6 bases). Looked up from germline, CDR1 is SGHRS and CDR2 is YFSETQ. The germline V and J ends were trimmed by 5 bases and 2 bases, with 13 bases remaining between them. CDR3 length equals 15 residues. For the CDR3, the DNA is TGCGCCAGCAGACTGCGGCGGGACAACACCGGGGAGCTGTTTTTT. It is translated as CASRLRRDNTGELFF. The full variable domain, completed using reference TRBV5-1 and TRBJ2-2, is KAGVTQTPRYLIKTRGQQVTLSCSPISGHRSVSWYQQTPGQGLQFLFEYFSETQRNKGNFPGRFSGRQFSNSRSEMNVSTLELGDSALYLCASRLRRDNTGELFFGEGSRLTVL.

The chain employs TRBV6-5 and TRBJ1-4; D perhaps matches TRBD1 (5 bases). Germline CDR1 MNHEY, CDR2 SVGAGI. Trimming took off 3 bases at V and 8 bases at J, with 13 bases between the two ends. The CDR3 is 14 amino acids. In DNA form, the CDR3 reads TGTGCCAGCAGTTATTCGCAGGGTGGGGAAAAACTGTTTTTT. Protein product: CASSYSQGGEKLFF.

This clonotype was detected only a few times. CDR3 amino acids: CASSAVTGGPMDTQYF. CDR3 DNA sequence: TGCGCCAGCAGCGCAGTGACAGGGGGCCCAATGGATACGCAGTATTTT. The chain employs TRBV5-1 and TRBJ2-3; 10 bases are shared with TRBD1. The germline CDR1 and CDR2 sequences are SGHRS and YFSETQ. Losses at the gene ends were 4 bases for V and 6 bases for J; bases not matched to a gene: 11. The CDR3 is 16 residues long.

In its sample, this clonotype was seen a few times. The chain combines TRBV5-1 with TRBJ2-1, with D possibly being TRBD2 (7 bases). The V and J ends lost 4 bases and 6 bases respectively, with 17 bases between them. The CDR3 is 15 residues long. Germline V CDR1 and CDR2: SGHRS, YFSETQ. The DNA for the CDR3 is TGCGCCAGCAGCCCTGGGGAGGGGGTCTTCAATGAGCAGTTCTTC. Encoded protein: CASSPGEGVFNEQFF.

DNA for the CDR3: TGTGCCAGCAGCCAAGTTGTCCAGGGGGCAGGGAGGACTGAAGCTTTCTTT. Its protein is CASSQVVQGAGRTEAFF. V and J are TRBV3-1 and TRBJ1-1; TRBD1 agrees at 8 bases. Germline V gene lookup returns CDR1 LGHDT and CDR2 YNNKEL (reference sequence). Trimming took 1 base from V and 5 from J; bases not matched to a gene: 12. CDR3 length: 17 residues.

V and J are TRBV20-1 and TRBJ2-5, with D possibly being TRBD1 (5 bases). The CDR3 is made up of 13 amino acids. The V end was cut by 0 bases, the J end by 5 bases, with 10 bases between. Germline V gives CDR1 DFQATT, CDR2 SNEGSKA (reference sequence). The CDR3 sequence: CSARDQGRETQYF. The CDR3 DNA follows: TGCAGTGCTAGAGATCAGGGCCGCGAGACCCAGTACTTC.

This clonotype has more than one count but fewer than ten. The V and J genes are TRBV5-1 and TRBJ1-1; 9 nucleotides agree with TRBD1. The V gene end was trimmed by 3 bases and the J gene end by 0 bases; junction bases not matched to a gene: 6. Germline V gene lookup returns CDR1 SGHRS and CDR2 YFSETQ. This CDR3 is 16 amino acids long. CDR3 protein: CASSSRTGALNTEAFF. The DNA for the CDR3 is TGCGCCAGCAGCTCTCGGACAGGGGCCCTGAACACTGAAGCTTTCTTT.

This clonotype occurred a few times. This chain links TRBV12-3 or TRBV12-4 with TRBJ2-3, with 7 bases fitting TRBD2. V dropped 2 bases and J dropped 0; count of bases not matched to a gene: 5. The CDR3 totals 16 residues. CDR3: CASSLRWRGSTDTQYF. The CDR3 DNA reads TGTGCCAGCAGTTTACGGTGGCGGGGGAGCACAGATACGCAGTATTTT.

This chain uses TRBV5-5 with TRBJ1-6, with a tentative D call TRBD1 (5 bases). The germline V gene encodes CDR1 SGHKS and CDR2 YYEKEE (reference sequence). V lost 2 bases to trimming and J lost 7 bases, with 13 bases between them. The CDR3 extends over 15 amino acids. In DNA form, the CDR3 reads TGTGCCAGCAGCTTAGAGGGGTCGGGGAATTCACCCCTCCACTTT. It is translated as CASSLEGSGNSPLHF.

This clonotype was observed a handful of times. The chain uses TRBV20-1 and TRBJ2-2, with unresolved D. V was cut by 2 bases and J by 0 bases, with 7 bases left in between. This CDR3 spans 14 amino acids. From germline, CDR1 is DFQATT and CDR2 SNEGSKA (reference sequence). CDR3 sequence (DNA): TGCAGTGCTAGACCTACCCCGAACACCGGGGAGCTGTTTTTT. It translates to CSARPTPNTGELFF.

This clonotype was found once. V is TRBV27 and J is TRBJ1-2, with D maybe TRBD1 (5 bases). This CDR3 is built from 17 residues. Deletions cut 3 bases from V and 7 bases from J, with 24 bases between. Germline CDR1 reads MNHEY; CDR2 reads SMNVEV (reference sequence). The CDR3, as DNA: TGTGCCAGCAGTTTTCCGACGGGACCGACCGTGGCGGGTGGCTACACCTTC. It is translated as CASSFPTGPTVAGGYTF.

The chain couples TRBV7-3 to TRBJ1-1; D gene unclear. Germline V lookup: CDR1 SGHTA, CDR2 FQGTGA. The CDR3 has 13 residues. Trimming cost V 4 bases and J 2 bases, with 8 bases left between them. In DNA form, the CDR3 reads TGTGCCAGCAGCTCGCCTGGAAACACTGAAGCTTTCTTT. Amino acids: CASSSPGNTEAFF.

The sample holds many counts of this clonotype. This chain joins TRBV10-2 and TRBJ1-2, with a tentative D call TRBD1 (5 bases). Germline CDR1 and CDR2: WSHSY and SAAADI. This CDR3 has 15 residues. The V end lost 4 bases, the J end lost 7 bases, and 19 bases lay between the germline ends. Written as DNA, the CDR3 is TGCGCCAGCAGTGGCCCGATCGGGACTCTAGGTGGCTACACCTTC. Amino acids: CASSGPIGTLGGYTF.

CDR3 DNA: TGCGCCAGCAGCCCCAGGCTCGGGGGGCAGACAGATACGCAGTATTTT. This codes for CASSPRLGGQTDTQYF. V is TRBV5-1 and J is TRBJ2-3; D may be TRBD2 (7 bases). Germline assignment: CDR1 SGHRS and CDR2 YFSETQ. This CDR3 is built from 16 residues. Trimming cost V 4 bases and J 3 bases, with 18 bases left between them.

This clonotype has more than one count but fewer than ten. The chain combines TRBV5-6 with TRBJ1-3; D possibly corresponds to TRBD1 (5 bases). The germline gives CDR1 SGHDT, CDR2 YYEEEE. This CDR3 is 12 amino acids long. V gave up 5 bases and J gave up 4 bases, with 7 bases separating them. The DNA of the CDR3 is TGTGCCAGCAGATCAGGGGGAAACACCATATATTTT. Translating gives CASRSGGNTIYF.